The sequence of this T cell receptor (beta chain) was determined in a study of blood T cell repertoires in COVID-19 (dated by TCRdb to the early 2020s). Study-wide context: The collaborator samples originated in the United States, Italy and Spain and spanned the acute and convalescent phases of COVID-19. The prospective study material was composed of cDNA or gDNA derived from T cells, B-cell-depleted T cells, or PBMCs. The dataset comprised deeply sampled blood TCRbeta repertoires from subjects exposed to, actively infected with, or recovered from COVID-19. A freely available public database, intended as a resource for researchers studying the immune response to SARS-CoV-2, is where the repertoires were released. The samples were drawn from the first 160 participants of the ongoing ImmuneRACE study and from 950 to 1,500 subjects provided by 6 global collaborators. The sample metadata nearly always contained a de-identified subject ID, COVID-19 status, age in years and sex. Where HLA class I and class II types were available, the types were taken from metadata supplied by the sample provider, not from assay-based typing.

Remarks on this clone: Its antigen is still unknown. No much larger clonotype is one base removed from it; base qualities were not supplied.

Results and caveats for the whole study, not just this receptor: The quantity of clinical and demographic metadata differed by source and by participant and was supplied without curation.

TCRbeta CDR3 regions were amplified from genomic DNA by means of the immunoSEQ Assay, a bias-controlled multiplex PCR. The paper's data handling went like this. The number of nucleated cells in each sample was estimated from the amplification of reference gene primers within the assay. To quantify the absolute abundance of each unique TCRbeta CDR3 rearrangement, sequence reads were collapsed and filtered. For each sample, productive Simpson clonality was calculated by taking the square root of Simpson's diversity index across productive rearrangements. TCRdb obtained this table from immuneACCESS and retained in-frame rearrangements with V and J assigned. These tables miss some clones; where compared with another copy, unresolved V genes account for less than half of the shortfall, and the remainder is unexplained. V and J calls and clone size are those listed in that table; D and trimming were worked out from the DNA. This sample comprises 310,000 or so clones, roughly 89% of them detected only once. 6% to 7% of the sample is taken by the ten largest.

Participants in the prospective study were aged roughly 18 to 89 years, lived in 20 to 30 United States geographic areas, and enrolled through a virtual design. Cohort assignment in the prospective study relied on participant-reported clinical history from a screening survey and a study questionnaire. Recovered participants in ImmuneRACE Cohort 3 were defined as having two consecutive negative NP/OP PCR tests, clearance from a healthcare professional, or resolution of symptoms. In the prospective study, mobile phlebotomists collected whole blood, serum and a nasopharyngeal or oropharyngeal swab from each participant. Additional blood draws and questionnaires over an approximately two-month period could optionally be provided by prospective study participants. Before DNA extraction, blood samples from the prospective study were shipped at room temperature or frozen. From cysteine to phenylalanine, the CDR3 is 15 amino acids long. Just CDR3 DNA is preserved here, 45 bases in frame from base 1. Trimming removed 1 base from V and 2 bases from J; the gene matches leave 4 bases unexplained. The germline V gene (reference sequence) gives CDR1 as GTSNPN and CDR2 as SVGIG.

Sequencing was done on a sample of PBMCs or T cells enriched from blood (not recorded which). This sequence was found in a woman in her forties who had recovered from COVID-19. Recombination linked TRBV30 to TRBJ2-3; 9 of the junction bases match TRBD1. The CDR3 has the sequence CAWSGWDRVTDTQYF. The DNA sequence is TGTGCCTGGAGTGGGTGGGACAGGGTCACAGATACGCAGTATTTT.